The T cell receptor (beta chain) described here comes from a study of Ad26.COV2.S vaccination and SARS-CoV-2 variants. TCRdb's table, derived via immunoSEQ multiplex PCR, lists solely in-frame clones and lacks some. This sample has 440,000 or so clones, with 90% found just once. This CDR3 comprises 15 residues. Trimming removed 6 bases from V and 9 bases from J, with 21 bases in between. Germline lookup yields CDR1 MNHEY and CDR2 SMNVEV (reference sequence). Stated treatment: over 15 received Ad26.COV2.S at low or high dose, single or two shots; five or six received placebo; per-sample allocation not given. After the first vaccine or placebo injection, samples were drawn on day 63.

This sequence joins TRBV27 and TRBJ2-1, with D tentatively TRBD1 (6 bases). Sequenced material: peripheral blood, taken in a trial of Ad26.COV2.S vaccine versus placebo. This TCR derives from a person aged 18 to 65 who received the Ad26.COV2.S COVID-19 vaccine or a placebo. CDR3 loop: CASRSLRGRTGEQFF. The DNA of the CDR3 is TGTGCCAGCAGATCGCTCAGGGGTCGGACTGGTGAGCAGTTCTTC.